This TCR beta chain stems from a study of cytotoxic CD8 clonotypes in ibrutinib-treated CLL. On the study more broadly: Partial responders approximately 25, complete 2; around twelve progressed and some 14 stayed in remission by median roughly 6 years.

Points from the study as a whole: At ibrutinib response, clonality increased, and at progression it declined back toward baseline. Public clonotypes were uncommon and contracted or stayed stable on treatment.

Produced via immunoSEQ multiplex PCR; TCRdb's table is partial and in-frame only. Of roughly 100,000 clones in the sample, around four fifths are singletons; the top ten hold 25% to 40%. Of note for this clone: The antigen remains unidentified.

V was cut by 8 bases and J by 7 bases, with 18 bases left in between. The CDR3 is 14 amino acids. The V gene's germline CDR1 is LNHDA and CDR2 SQIVND (reference sequence). The sample was PBMCs, taken after 12 months of ibrutinib treatment. V is TRBV19 and J is TRBJ1-5, with a tentative D call TRBD1 (6 bases). The receptor was derived from a human donor with chronic lymphocytic leukemia. The CDR3 DNA reads as TGTGCCAGTTCCGGGACACCCGGCGGCCAGCCCCAGCATTTT. Residues: CASSGTPGGQPQHF.